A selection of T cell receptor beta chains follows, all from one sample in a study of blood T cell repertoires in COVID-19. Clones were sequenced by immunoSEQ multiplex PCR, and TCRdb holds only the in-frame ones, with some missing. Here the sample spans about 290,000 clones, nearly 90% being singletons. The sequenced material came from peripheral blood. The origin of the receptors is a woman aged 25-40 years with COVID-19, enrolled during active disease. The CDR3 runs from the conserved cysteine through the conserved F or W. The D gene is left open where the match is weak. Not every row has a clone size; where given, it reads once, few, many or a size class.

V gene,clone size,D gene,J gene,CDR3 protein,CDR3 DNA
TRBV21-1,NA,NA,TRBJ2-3,CASSVQPRAPGTDTQYF,TGTGCCAGCAGCGTACAGCCCCGAGCCCCTGGCACAGATACGCAGTATTTT
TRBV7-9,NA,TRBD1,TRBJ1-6,CASSSTGTGVGSYNSPLHF,TGTGCCAGCAGCTCCACCGGGACAGGGGTTGGTTCCTATAATTCACCCCTCCACTTT
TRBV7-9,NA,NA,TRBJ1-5,CASSFRDSNQPQHF,TGTGCCAGCAGCTTCAGGGATAGCAATCAGCCCCAGCATTTT
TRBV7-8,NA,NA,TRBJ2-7,CASSSGGYTGEQYF,TGTGCCAGCAGCTCAGGAGGGTACACTGGCGAGCAGTACTTC
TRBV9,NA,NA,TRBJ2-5,CASSVGVNQETQYF,TGTGCCAGCAGCGTAGGTGTCAACCAAGAGACCCAGTACTTC
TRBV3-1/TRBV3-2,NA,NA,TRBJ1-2,CASSHTIDYGYTF,TGTGCCAGCAGCCACACAATTGACTATGGCTACACCTTC
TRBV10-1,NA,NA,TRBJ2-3,CASSEVASSTDTQYF,TGCGCCAGCAGTGAGGTTGCTAGTTCCACAGATACGCAGTATTTT
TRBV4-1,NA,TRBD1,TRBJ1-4,CASSQDDRGPEKLFF,TGCGCCAGCAGCCAAGACGACAGGGGGCCTGAAAAACTGTTTTTT
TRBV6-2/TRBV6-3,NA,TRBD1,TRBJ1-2,CASSHRGTGPPGDYGYTF,TGTGCCAGCAGTCACAGGGGGACAGGACCCCCGGGCGACTATGGCTACACCTTC
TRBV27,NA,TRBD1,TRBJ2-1,CASSPPGGGEQFF,TGTGCCAGCAGTCCGCCAGGGGGCGGTGAGCAGTTCTTC
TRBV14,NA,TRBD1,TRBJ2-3,CASSPGGTGSADTQYF,TGTGCCAGCAGCCCTGGGGGGACAGGTAGCGCAGATACGCAGTATTTT
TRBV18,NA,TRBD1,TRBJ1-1,CASSPQGQLEAFF,TGTGCCAGCTCACCACAGGGACAGCTTGAAGCTTTCTTT
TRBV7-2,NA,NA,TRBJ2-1,CASSDRVIQFF,TGTGCCAGCAGCGACCGGGTTATCCAGTTCTTC
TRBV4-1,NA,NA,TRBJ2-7,CASSQGPNRHDEQYF,TGCGCCAGCAGCCAGGGGCCCAACCGTCACGACGAGCAGTACTTC
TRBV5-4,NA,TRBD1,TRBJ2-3,CASTRDRARGTQYF,TGTGCCAGCACCCGGGACAGGGCCCGCGGGACGCAGTATTTT
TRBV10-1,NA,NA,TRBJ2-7,CASSDGDLNEQYF,TGCGCCAGCAGTGACGGGGATCTTAACGAGCAGTACTTC
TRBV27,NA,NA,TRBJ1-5,CASSFNRGGQPQHF,TGTGCCAGCAGTTTTAATAGGGGAGGGCAGCCCCAGCATTTT
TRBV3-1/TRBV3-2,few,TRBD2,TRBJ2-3,CASSPGGALTDTQYF,TGTGCCAGCAGCCCCGGGGGGGCCTTGACAGATACGCAGTATTTT
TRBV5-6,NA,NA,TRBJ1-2,CASSVGQLHGYTF,TGTGCCAGCAGCGTAGGACAGCTCCATGGCTACACCTTC
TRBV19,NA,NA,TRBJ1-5,CASRWSFHSNQPQHF,TGTGCCAGTAGGTGGAGCTTCCATAGCAATCAGCCCCAGCATTTT
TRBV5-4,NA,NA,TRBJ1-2,CASSESGTSGYTF,TGTGCCAGCAGCGAGAGCGGGACAAGTGGCTACACCTTC
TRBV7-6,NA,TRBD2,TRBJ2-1,CASSATLAGGPRMYNEQFF,TGTGCCAGCAGCGCCACACTAGCGGGGGGGCCTAGGATGTACAATGAGCAGTTCTTC
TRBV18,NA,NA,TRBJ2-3,CASSLQGGDTQYF,TGTGCCAGCTCATTACAGGGTGGAGATACGCAGTATTTT
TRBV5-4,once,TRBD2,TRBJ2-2,CASRLAGGPVGELFF,TGTGCCAGCAGATTAGCGGGGGGGCCCGTCGGGGAGCTGTTTTTT
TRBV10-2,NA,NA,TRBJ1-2,CASSERTAAGYTF,TGCGCCAGCAGCGAGAGGACAGCCGCGGGCTACACCTTC
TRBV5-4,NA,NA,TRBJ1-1,CASSLAGGKAFF,TGTGCCAGCAGCTTGGCCGGAGGGAAAGCTTTCTTT
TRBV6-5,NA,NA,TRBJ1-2,CASSFVGDYGYTF,TGTGCCAGCAGCTTTGTCGGAGACTATGGCTACACCTTC
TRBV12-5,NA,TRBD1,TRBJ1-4,CASGLLQGDQEKLFF,TGTGCTAGTGGTCTTCTACAGGGGGATCAAGAAAAACTGTTTTTT
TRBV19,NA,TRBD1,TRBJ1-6,CASSPTGGFSSPLHF,TGTGCCAGTAGTCCGACAGGGGGCTTTAGTTCACCCCTCCACTTT
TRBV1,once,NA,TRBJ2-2,CTSSQEVPGYTGELFF,TGCACCAGCAGCCAAGAGGTGCCCGGGTACACCGGGGAGCTGTTTTTT
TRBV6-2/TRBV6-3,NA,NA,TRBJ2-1,CASSRGPTYNEQFF,TGTGCCAGCAGTCGAGGTCCCACGTACAATGAGCAGTTCTTC
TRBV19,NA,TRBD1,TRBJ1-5,CASSIERDRAKWAQHF,TGTGCCAGTAGTATAGAGAGGGACAGGGCCAAATGGGCCCAGCATTTT
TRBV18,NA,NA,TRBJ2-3,CASSPKEGTDTQYF,TGTGCCAGCTCACCAAAGGAGGGGACAGATACGCAGTATTTT
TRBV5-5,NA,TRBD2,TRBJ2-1,CASSPRQRDEQFF,TGTGCCAGCAGCCCGAGACAGCGGGACGAGCAGTTCTTC
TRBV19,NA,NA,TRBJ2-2,CASTDGGAYGELFF,TGTGCCAGTACGGATGGGGGGGCATACGGGGAGCTGTTTTTT
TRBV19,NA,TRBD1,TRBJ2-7,CASRGTGDSYEQYF,TGTGCCAGTCGGGGGACAGGGGATTCGTACGAGCAGTACTTC
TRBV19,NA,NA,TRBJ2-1,CASSIWEANVEQFF,TGTGCCAGTAGTATCTGGGAGGCCAATGTTGAGCAGTTCTTC
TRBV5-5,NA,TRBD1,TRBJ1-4,CASSSRTGGEKLFF,TGTGCCAGCAGCTCGAGGACAGGTGGAGAAAAACTGTTTTTT
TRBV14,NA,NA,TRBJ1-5,CASNPRQDYSNQPQHF,TGTGCCAGCAACCCTCGACAGGATTATAGCAATCAGCCCCAGCATTTT
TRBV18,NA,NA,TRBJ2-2,CASSTWDGGSTSTGELFF,TGTGCCAGCTCTACCTGGGATGGAGGATCGACTTCTACCGGGGAGCTGTTTTTT
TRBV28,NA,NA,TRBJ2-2,CASSPLAGDTGELFF,TGTGCCAGCAGCCCCCTGGCAGGGGACACCGGGGAGCTGTTTTTT
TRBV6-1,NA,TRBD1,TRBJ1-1,CASSEQGATEAFF,TGTGCCAGCAGTGAGCAGGGGGCGACTGAAGCTTTCTTT
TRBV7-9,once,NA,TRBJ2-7,CASSLPAAYEQYF,TGTGCCAGCAGCTTACCAGCGGCTTACGAGCAGTACTTC
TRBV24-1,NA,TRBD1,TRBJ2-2,CATSDHHRGDTGELFF,TGTGCCACCAGTGATCATCACAGGGGAGACACCGGGGAGCTGTTTTTT
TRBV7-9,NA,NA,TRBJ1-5,CAAGENQPQHF,TGTGCCGCCGGAGAAAATCAGCCCCAGCATTTT
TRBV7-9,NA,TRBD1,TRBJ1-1,CASSLVHQGGTEAFF,TGTGCCAGCAGCTTAGTCCACCAGGGGGGCACTGAAGCTTTCTTT
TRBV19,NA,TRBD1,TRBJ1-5,CASSIEGTGGDQPQHF,TGTGCCAGTAGTATAGAGGGGACAGGGGGGGATCAGCCCCAGCATTTT
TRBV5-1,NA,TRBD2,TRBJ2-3,CATSTSGGGDTQYF,TGCGCCACCTCGACCTCGGGGGGGGGTGATACGCAGTATTTT
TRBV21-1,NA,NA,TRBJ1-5,CASSKDEGANSDSNQPQHF,TGTGCCAGCAGCAAAGATGAGGGGGCTAATAGCGATAGCAATCAGCCCCAGCATTTT
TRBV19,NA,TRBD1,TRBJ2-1,CASSVGTGYEQFF,TGTGCCAGTAGTGTTGGGACAGGGTATGAGCAGTTCTTC
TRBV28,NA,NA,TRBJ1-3,CASTRGGYTIYF,TGTGCCAGCACCCGGGGTGGGTACACCATATATTTT
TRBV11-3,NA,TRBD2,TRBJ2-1,CASSVTSASYQYNEQFF,TGTGCCAGCAGCGTGACTAGCGCTTCCTATCAATACAATGAGCAGTTCTTC
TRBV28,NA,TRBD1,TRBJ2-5,CASSTPERDSQETQYF,TGTGCCAGCAGTACCCCCGAACGGGACAGCCAAGAGACCCAGTACTTC
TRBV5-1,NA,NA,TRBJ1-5,CASSLAGLSNQPQHF,TGCGCCAGCAGCTTGGCAGGTCTTAGCAATCAGCCCCAGCATTTT
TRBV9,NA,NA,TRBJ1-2,CASNGLLYGYTF,TGTGCCAGCAATGGACTCCTCTATGGCTACACCTTC